The clone carrying this T cell receptor (beta chain) was recorded a few times. The CDR3 covers 17 residues. Per the germline V gene, CDR1 is SGHVS and CDR2 is FQNEAQ. Losses at the gene ends were 4 bases for V and 5 bases for J; bases not matched to a gene: 11. This specimen belongs to a study of patients and donors after allogeneic stem cell transplantation. TCRdb passed the RT-PCR reads through MiXCR, listing each CDR3 protein once. The sample carries about 960,000 distinct CDR3 sequences, 18% recorded once. The receptor comes from a human donor who was either an allogeneic HSCT recipient or a stem cell or donor lymphocyte infusion donor (not recorded which). It is not recorded whose cells these are; they may come from a transplant donor. The V call is TRBV7-8, the J call TRBJ2-3; 11 nucleotides agree with TRBD2. What was sequenced was blood, either unsorted or a sorted T cell fraction (not recorded which). DNA of the CDR3: TGTGCCAGCAGCTACCCTAGACTAGCGGGAAAAAGAGATACGCAGTATTTT. This encodes CASSYPRLAGKRDTQYF.